These T cell receptor beta chains were read from a single sample in a study of blood T cell repertoires in COVID-19. Profiled with immunoSEQ multiplex PCR; TCRdb holds only in-frame clones, not every one. This table holds around 250,000 clones, about four fifths found once. Sequences were obtained from peripheral blood. The receptors shown here come from a woman aged 40 to 55 who had recovered from COVID-19. Each CDR3 is given with its conserved first and last residue. The D gene is left open where the match is weak. The size entry is marked missing in some rows and otherwise reads once, few, many or a size class.

length: 14; V: TRBV7-3; size: NA; J: TRBJ2-3; D: TRBD2; CDR3: CASSTSGATDTQYF; DNA: TGTGCCAGCAGCACTAGCGGGGCCACAGATACGCAGTATTTT
length: 14; V: TRBV27; size: NA; J: TRBJ2-1; D: NA; CDR3: CASTGSGDLGEQFF; DNA: TGTGCCAGCACGGGGTCGGGGGACTTAGGTGAGCAGTTCTTC
length: 13; V: TRBV5-1; size: NA; J: TRBJ1-2; D: NA; CDR3: CASSLLTDYGYTF; DNA: TGCGCCAGCAGCTTGTTGACAGACTATGGCTACACCTTC
length: 17; V: TRBV24-1; size: NA; J: TRBJ2-1; D: NA; CDR3: CATSDHPTGRTHNEQFF; DNA: TGTGCCACCAGTGACCATCCCACAGGAAGAACACACAATGAGCAGTTCTTC
length: 17; V: TRBV10-2; size: NA; J: TRBJ2-7; D: NA; CDR3: CASSDPRSRTPSYEQYF; DNA: TGCGCCAGCAGTGACCCGAGGAGCAGGACACCCTCCTACGAGCAGTACTTC
length: 16; V: TRBV27; size: NA; J: TRBJ2-1; D: NA; CDR3: CASSLLKRVAYNEQFF; DNA: TGTGCCAGCAGTTTGCTAAAACGAGTAGCCTACAATGAGCAGTTCTTC
length: 15; V: TRBV5-1; size: NA; J: TRBJ1-4; D: NA; CDR3: CASGLWGRADEKLFF; DNA: TGCGCCAGCGGCCTTTGGGGCAGGGCGGATGAAAAACTGTTTTTT
length: 13; V: TRBV19; size: NA; J: TRBJ2-7; D: NA; CDR3: CASSIDSSYEQYF; DNA: TGTGCCAGTAGTATAGACAGCTCCTACGAGCAGTACTTC
length: 14; V: TRBV3-1/TRBV3-2; size: few; J: TRBJ2-3; D: NA; CDR3: CASSQVLTAVKQYF; DNA: TGTGCCAGCAGCCAAGTTCTAACAGCCGTTAAGCAGTATTTT
length: 15; V: TRBV7-3; size: once; J: TRBJ2-3; D: NA; CDR3: CASSLYGTFTDTQYF; DNA: TGTGCCAGCAGCTTGTACGGGACTTTCACAGATACGCAGTATTTT
length: 12; V: TRBV7-6; size: NA; J: TRBJ1-1; D: NA; CDR3: CASSQQDTEAFF; DNA: TGTGCCAGCAGCCAGCAGGACACTGAAGCTTTCTTT
length: 17; V: TRBV6-2/TRBV6-3; size: NA; J: TRBJ2-5; D: TRBD2; CDR3: CASSPGGAGGKQETQYF; DNA: TGTGCCAGCAGTCCCGGGGGAGCGGGGGGAAAACAAGAGACCCAGTACTTC
length: 15; V: TRBV7-2; size: NA; J: TRBJ1-1; D: NA; CDR3: CASSLVGGGYTEAFF; DNA: TGTGCCAGCAGCTTAGTAGGGGGAGGGTACACTGAAGCTTTCTTT
length: 13; V: TRBV27; size: once; J: TRBJ1-1; D: NA; CDR3: CASSFLPNTEAFF; DNA: TGTGCCAGCAGTTTTCTTCCGAACACTGAAGCTTTCTTT
length: 13; V: TRBV19; size: NA; J: TRBJ1-5; D: TRBD1; CDR3: CASTTDREQPQHF; DNA: TGTGCCAGTACCACTGACAGGGAACAGCCCCAGCATTTT
length: 15; V: TRBV19; size: NA; J: TRBJ2-1; D: NA; CDR3: CASSISGSRYNEQFF; DNA: TGTGCCAGTAGTATTAGCGGATCTAGGTACAATGAGCAGTTCTTC
length: 14; V: TRBV27; size: few; J: TRBJ2-1; D: NA; CDR3: CASAGQSFYNEQFF; DNA: TGTGCCAGCGCGGGACAGAGTTTCTACAATGAGCAGTTCTTC
length: 11; V: TRBV6-5; size: NA; J: TRBJ1-1; D: NA; CDR3: CASSYLSEAFF; DNA: TGTGCCAGCAGTTATCTCTCTGAAGCTTTCTTT
length: 16; V: TRBV7-2; size: once; J: TRBJ2-2; D: TRBD2; CDR3: CASSRTSGGRTGELFF; DNA: TGTGCCAGCAGTCGGACTAGCGGGGGGAGAACCGGGGAGCTGTTTTTT
length: 13; V: TRBV28; size: NA; J: TRBJ1-2; D: TRBD1; CDR3: CASRQGAIYGYTF; DNA: TGTGCCAGCAGACAGGGGGCGATCTATGGCTACACCTTC
length: 14; V: TRBV9; size: NA; J: TRBJ1-5; D: NA; CDR3: CASSVGIAGQPQHF; DNA: TGTGCCAGCAGCGTAGGCATTGCGGGACAGCCCCAGCATTTT
length: 15; V: TRBV11-2; size: NA; J: TRBJ2-7; D: NA; CDR3: CASSLVQGPVYEQYF; DNA: TGTGCCAGCAGCTTAGTTCAGGGGCCCGTTTACGAGCAGTACTTC
length: 16; V: TRBV19; size: NA; J: TRBJ1-1; D: NA; CDR3: CASSKAGLTSNTEAFF; DNA: TGTGCCAGTTCTAAGGCAGGACTCACTTCGAACACTGAAGCTTTCTTT
length: 13; V: TRBV7-2; size: many; J: TRBJ1-3; D: NA; CDR3: CASSRDSGNTIYF; DNA: TGTGCCAGCAGCCGGGACTCAGGAAACACCATATATTTT
length: 14; V: TRBV6-5; size: NA; J: TRBJ1-2; D: NA; CDR3: CASRETGTNYGYTF; DNA: TGTGCCAGCAGAGAGACAGGTACTAACTATGGCTACACCTTC
length: 15; V: TRBV7-6; size: NA; J: TRBJ2-2; D: NA; CDR3: CASSLGTAEAGELFF; DNA: TGTGCCAGCAGCTTAGGGACAGCGGAGGCCGGGGAGCTGTTTTTT
length: 15; V: TRBV4-1; size: NA; J: TRBJ2-7; D: TRBD2; CDR3: CASSQGEGPDYEQYF; DNA: TGCGCCAGCAGCCAAGGGGAGGGCCCCGACTACGAGCAGTACTTC
length: 15; V: TRBV6-5; size: NA; J: TRBJ1-4; D: TRBD1; CDR3: CASRANRGINEKLFF; DNA: TGTGCCAGCAGGGCGAACAGGGGGATTAATGAAAAACTGTTTTTT
length: 14; V: TRBV19; size: NA; J: TRBJ2-3; D: TRBD2; CDR3: CASSTSGGTDTQYF; DNA: TGTGCCAGTAGTACCAGCGGGGGCACAGATACGCAGTATTTT
length: 19; V: TRBV18; size: NA; J: TRBJ1-5; D: NA; CDR3: CASSPRQTAHTDSNQPQHF; DNA: TGTGCCAGCTCACCACGTCAAACTGCTCATACCGATAGCAATCAGCCCCAGCATTTT
length: 16; V: TRBV19; size: few; J: TRBJ1-1; D: TRBD1; CDR3: CASSMEQGGMNTEAFF; DNA: TGTGCCAGTAGTATGGAACAGGGGGGGATGAACACTGAAGCTTTCTTT
length: 15; V: TRBV5-4; size: NA; J: TRBJ2-3; D: TRBD1; CDR3: CASSYPGQGTDTQYF; DNA: TGTGCCAGCAGCTATCCGGGACAGGGCACAGATACGCAGTATTTT
length: 15; V: TRBV13; size: NA; J: TRBJ1-3; D: NA; CDR3: CASSPRGSSGNTIYF; DNA: TGTGCCAGCAGCCCCCGGGGGTCCTCTGGAAACACCATATATTTT
length: 13; V: TRBV27; size: NA; J: TRBJ1-4; D: NA; CDR3: CASSPSDMGKLFF; DNA: TGTGCCAGCAGTCCCTCGGACATGGGGAAACTGTTTTTT
length: 16; V: TRBV2; size: NA; J: TRBJ2-7; D: TRBD2; CDR3: CASSEAPSGGAYEQYF; DNA: TGTGCCAGCAGTGAAGCGCCTAGCGGGGGAGCCTACGAGCAGTACTTC
length: 14; V: TRBV4-2; size: NA; J: TRBJ2-7; D: TRBD2; CDR3: CASSHWLAGGEQYF; DNA: TGTGCCAGCAGCCATTGGCTAGCGGGGGGTGAGCAGTACTTC
length: 16; V: TRBV3-1/TRBV3-2; size: NA; J: TRBJ1-4; D: NA; CDR3: CASSHTYRRAVEKLFF; DNA: TGTGCCAGCAGCCACACTTATAGGAGGGCGGTGGAAAAACTGTTTTTT
length: 13; V: TRBV2; size: NA; J: TRBJ1-2; D: NA; CDR3: CASSQVGGGGYTF; DNA: TGTGCCAGCAGTCAAGTCGGGGGAGGGGGCTACACCTTC
length: 16; V: TRBV6-6; size: NA; J: TRBJ2-7; D: TRBD2; CDR3: CASSPGLASNSYEQYF; DNA: TGTGCCAGCAGCCCCGGACTAGCGTCTAATTCCTACGAGCAGTACTTC
length: 19; V: TRBV28; size: NA; J: TRBJ2-7; D: NA; CDR3: CASSLAGASRAVGSYEQYF; DNA: TGTGCCAGCAGTTTGGCAGGGGCAAGCCGGGCGGTGGGCTCCTACGAGCAGTACTTC
length: 15; V: TRBV6-5; size: once; J: TRBJ2-7; D: TRBD1; CDR3: CASRMTGQPTYEQYF; DNA: TGTGCCAGCAGGATGACAGGGCAGCCCACCTACGAGCAGTACTTC
length: 15; V: TRBV28; size: few; J: TRBJ1-5; D: TRBD1; CDR3: CASSSGQGGNQPQHF; DNA: TGTGCCAGCAGTTCAGGACAGGGAGGAAATCAGCCCCAGCATTTT
length: 15; V: TRBV18; size: NA; J: TRBJ1-2; D: TRBD1; CDR3: CASSPGGQGSYGYTF; DNA: TGTGCCAGCTCACCTGGGGGACAGGGAAGTTATGGCTACACCTTC
length: 14; V: TRBV4-1; size: NA; J: TRBJ1-2; D: TRBD1; CDR3: CASSPQGAGYGYTF; DNA: TGCGCCAGCAGCCCGCAGGGGGCCGGCTATGGCTACACCTTC
length: 15; V: TRBV10-3; size: NA; J: TRBJ1-5; D: NA; CDR3: CAISPGSYSNQPQHF; DNA: TGTGCCATCAGCCCCGGGAGTTATAGCAATCAGCCCCAGCATTTT
length: 13; V: TRBV29-1; size: NA; J: TRBJ2-2; D: NA; CDR3: CSADGENTGELFF; DNA: TGCAGCGCCGACGGAGAAAACACCGGGGAGCTGTTTTTT
length: 14; V: TRBV4-2; size: NA; J: TRBJ2-3; D: NA; CDR3: CASSPSGEGDTQYF; DNA: TGTGCCAGCAGCCCCTCAGGTGAGGGAGATACGCAGTATTTT
length: 12; V: TRBV6-5; size: NA; J: TRBJ1-2; D: TRBD1; CDR3: CASQTGSYGYTF; DNA: TGTGCCAGCCAGACAGGGAGCTATGGCTACACCTTC
length: 13; V: TRBV19; size: NA; J: TRBJ1-5; D: NA; CDR3: CASSPEFWQPQHF; DNA: TGTGCCAGTAGTCCGGAGTTTTGGCAGCCCCAGCATTTT
length: 16; V: TRBV11-2; size: few; J: TRBJ2-2; D: TRBD1; CDR3: CASSPQTGGITGELFF; DNA: TGTGCCAGCAGCCCTCAGACAGGGGGCATCACCGGGGAGCTGTTTTTT
length: 13; V: TRBV12-3/TRBV12-4; size: NA; J: TRBJ1-1; D: TRBD1; CDR3: CASSDRGGTEAFF; DNA: TGTGCCAGCAGTGACAGGGGAGGCACTGAAGCTTTCTTT